These T cell receptor beta chains were read from a single sample in a study of T cells after yellow fever vaccination. TCRdb analysed the 5' RACE reads with MiXCR anew, one entry per CDR3 protein. The data contain roughly 240,000 distinct CDR3 sequences, roughly 6.3% of them singletons. Sample: CD4+ T cells sorted from PBMCs, taken on the day of the yellow fever booster vaccination. The receptors derive from a man younger than 40 who received the YFV17D yellow fever vaccine. Both conserved end residues are part of each CDR3. Fields, in order: clone size, V gene, J gene, D gene, CDR3 protein, CDR3 DNA. A D gene is named only where the DNA matches it firmly. Clone size appears in some rows only: once, few, many, or a class for an expanded clone.

abundance: few
v_gene: TRBV18
j_gene: TRBJ2-1
d_gene: TRBD2
CDR3aa: CASSLRQEILAGVEQFF
CDR3nt: TGTGCCAGCTCTCTTCGACAGGAAATTCTAGCGGGAGTTGAGCAGTTCTTC

abundance: many
v_gene: TRBV19
j_gene: TRBJ2-3
d_gene: TRBD2
CDR3aa: CASSQRERDTQYF
CDR3nt: TGTGCCAGTAGTCAGCGGGAGAGGGATACGCAGTATTTT

abundance: .
v_gene: TRBV6-2/TRBV6-3
j_gene: TRBJ2-1
d_gene: .
CDR3aa: CASSSVPRDEQFF
CDR3nt: TGTGCCAGCAGTTCTGTCCCGAGGGATGAGCAGTTCTTC

abundance: few
v_gene: TRBV18
j_gene: TRBJ1-5
d_gene: .
CDR3aa: CASSPDSRNQPQHF
CDR3nt: TGTGCCAGCTCACCGGACTCTCGCAATCAGCCCCAGCATTTT

abundance: few
v_gene: TRBV2
j_gene: TRBJ1-1
d_gene: TRBD1
CDR3aa: CASRLTGAFTEAFF
CDR3nt: TGTGCCAGCAGGCTGACAGGGGCGTTCACTGAAGCTTTCTTT

abundance: .
v_gene: TRBV5-1
j_gene: TRBJ2-4
d_gene: .
CDR3aa: CASSREGTRENSQYF
CDR3nt: TGCGCCAGCAGCCGGGAAGGGACTCGGGAAAACAGTCAGTACTTC

abundance: many
v_gene: TRBV27
j_gene: TRBJ2-2
d_gene: .
CDR3aa: CASRAANTGELFF
CDR3nt: TGTGCCAGCAGGGCGGCGAACACCGGGGAGCTGTTTTTT

abundance: many
v_gene: TRBV9
j_gene: TRBJ2-7
d_gene: .
CDR3aa: CASSVNSYSYEQYF
CDR3nt: TGTGCCAGCAGCGTTAACAGCTACTCCTACGAGCAGTACTTC

abundance: .
v_gene: TRBV27
j_gene: TRBJ2-1
d_gene: .
CDR3aa: CASSSSLSSYNEQFF
CDR3nt: TGTGCCAGCAGTTCCAGCCTGAGCTCCTACAATGAGCAGTTCTTC

abundance: few
v_gene: TRBV18
j_gene: TRBJ2-7
d_gene: TRBD2
CDR3aa: CASSPPNSAGVYEQYF
CDR3nt: TGTGCCAGCTCACCACCTAATTCAGCGGGAGTCTACGAGCAGTACTTC

abundance: few
v_gene: TRBV12-5
j_gene: TRBJ2-7
d_gene: .
CDR3aa: CASGLVIRGAVEQYF
CDR3nt: TGTGCTAGTGGTTTGGTCATCCGGGGGGCTGTCGAGCAGTACTTC

abundance: many
v_gene: TRBV6-2/TRBV6-3
j_gene: TRBJ2-7
d_gene: .
CDR3aa: CASGTISEQYF
CDR3nt: TGTGCCAGCGGGACAATAAGCGAGCAGTACTTC

abundance: few
v_gene: TRBV4-3
j_gene: TRBJ1-5
d_gene: .
CDR3aa: CASSQDLRDQPQHF
CDR3nt: TGCGCCAGCAGCCAAGATCTCCGTGATCAGCCCCAGCATTTT

abundance: few
v_gene: TRBV12-3/TRBV12-4
j_gene: TRBJ2-2
d_gene: .
CDR3aa: CASTKTSSTGELFF
CDR3nt: TGTGCCAGCACCAAAACTAGTAGCACCGGGGAGCTGTTTTTT

abundance: .
v_gene: TRBV29-1
j_gene: TRBJ2-1
d_gene: TRBD2
CDR3aa: CSVEESVAGKVGEQFF
CDR3nt: TGCAGCGTTGAAGAATCGGTAGCGGGTAAAGTAGGTGAGCAGTTCTTC

abundance: few
v_gene: TRBV18
j_gene: TRBJ2-1
d_gene: TRBD2
CDR3aa: CASSRKRDGEQFF
CDR3nt: TGTGCCAGCTCACGAAAGCGGGATGGAGAGCAGTTCTTC

abundance: .
v_gene: TRBV20-1
j_gene: TRBJ2-3
d_gene: TRBD2
CDR3aa: CSAPIAGVEDTQYF
CDR3nt: TGCAGTGCTCCCATAGCGGGAGTGGAGGATACGCAGTATTTT

abundance: .
v_gene: TRBV27
j_gene: TRBJ2-1
d_gene: TRBD2
CDR3aa: CASRGLAGVSEQFF
CDR3nt: TGTGCCAGCAGAGGACTAGCGGGAGTCAGTGAGCAGTTCTTC

abundance: .
v_gene: TRBV10-2
j_gene: TRBJ2-3
d_gene: .
CDR3aa: CASSLSGTRTDTQYF
CDR3nt: TGCGCCAGCAGCCTAAGTGGGACCCGCACAGATACGCAGTATTTT

abundance: many
v_gene: TRBV5-1
j_gene: TRBJ2-2
d_gene: .
CDR3aa: CASSFNWFTGELFF
CDR3nt: TGCGCCAGCAGCTTCAATTGGTTCACCGGGGAGCTGTTTTTT

abundance: few
v_gene: TRBV5-1
j_gene: TRBJ2-3
d_gene: .
CDR3aa: CASSTMTGTDTQYF
CDR3nt: TGCGCCAGCAGCACCATGACAGGCACAGATACGCAGTATTTT

abundance: once
v_gene: TRBV5-8
j_gene: TRBJ2-2
d_gene: .
CDR3aa: CASRPGGGNTGELFF
CDR3nt: TGTGCCAGCAGACCCGGCGGAGGGAACACCGGGGAGCTGTTTTTT

abundance: many
v_gene: TRBV7-2
j_gene: TRBJ1-6
d_gene: .
CDR3aa: CASSSTPDSPLHF
CDR3nt: TGTGCCAGCAGCTCCACGCCGGACTCACCCCTCCACTTT

abundance: .
v_gene: TRBV27
j_gene: TRBJ2-3
d_gene: .
CDR3aa: CATGGLTSTDTQYF
CDR3nt: TGTGCTACAGGGGGACTAACTAGCACAGATACGCAGTATTTT

abundance: .
v_gene: TRBV28
j_gene: TRBJ2-7
d_gene: .
CDR3aa: CASSPPLRAGRVQYF
CDR3nt: TGTGCCAGCAGCCCCCCTCTTAGGGCCGGCCGAGTGCAGTACTTC

abundance: many
v_gene: TRBV18
j_gene: TRBJ2-1
d_gene: TRBD2
CDR3aa: CASSVGTSVDEQFF
CDR3nt: TGTGCCAGCTCAGTGGGGACTAGCGTGGATGAGCAGTTCTTC

abundance: .
v_gene: TRBV5-1
j_gene: TRBJ2-1
d_gene: TRBD2
CDR3aa: CASSTRLAGANEQFF
CDR3nt: TGCGCCAGCAGCACTAGACTAGCGGGGGCTAATGAGCAGTTCTTC

abundance: many
v_gene: TRBV12-3/TRBV12-4
j_gene: TRBJ2-7
d_gene: TRBD2
CDR3aa: CASSLMLAGDYEQYF
CDR3nt: TGTGCCAGCAGTTTAATGCTAGCGGGAGACTACGAGCAGTACTTC

abundance: few
v_gene: TRBV29-1
j_gene: TRBJ2-1
d_gene: .
CDR3aa: CSVMTGGVYNEQFF
CDR3nt: TGCAGCGTTATGACAGGAGGAGTATACAATGAGCAGTTCTTC

abundance: many
v_gene: TRBV7-8
j_gene: TRBJ2-6
d_gene: TRBD1
CDR3aa: CASSSSGQGYTPGANVLTF
CDR3nt: TGTGCCAGCAGCTCGTCGGGACAGGGTTATACTCCTGGGGCCAACGTCCTGACTTTC

abundance: .
v_gene: TRBV20-1
j_gene: TRBJ1-1
d_gene: .
CDR3aa: CSARNTGRRRNTEAFF
CDR3nt: TGCAGTGCTAGGAACACCGGGCGTCGTCGGAACACTGAAGCTTTCTTT

abundance: few
v_gene: TRBV5-5
j_gene: TRBJ2-7
d_gene: .
CDR3aa: CASSLRTAPNEQYF
CDR3nt: TGTGCCAGCAGCTTGAGGACGGCCCCGAACGAGCAGTACTTC

abundance: many
v_gene: TRBV7-9
j_gene: TRBJ2-5
d_gene: .
CDR3aa: CASSFSQETQYF
CDR3nt: TGTGCCAGCAGCTTTTCGCAAGAGACCCAGTACTTC

abundance: .
v_gene: TRBV7-9
j_gene: TRBJ2-2
d_gene: TRBD1
CDR3aa: CASSLVGDRDRTGELFF
CDR3nt: TGTGCCAGCAGCTTAGTTGGGGACAGGGATCGCACCGGGGAGCTGTTTTTT

abundance: .
v_gene: TRBV7-8
j_gene: TRBJ2-7
d_gene: .
CDR3aa: CASSSSRGNEQYF
CDR3nt: TGTGCCAGCAGCTCCTCTAGGGGTAACGAGCAGTACTTC

abundance: many
v_gene: TRBV12-3/TRBV12-4
j_gene: TRBJ2-3
d_gene: .
CDR3aa: CASSLLGRGTHTDTQYF
CDR3nt: TGTGCCAGCAGTCTCTTGGGACGCGGGACCCACACAGATACGCAGTATTTT

abundance: many
v_gene: TRBV7-9
j_gene: TRBJ2-7
d_gene: .
CDR3aa: CASSQALYEQYF
CDR3nt: TGTGCCAGCAGCCAGGCGCTCTACGAGCAGTACTTC

abundance: few
v_gene: TRBV6-2/TRBV6-3
j_gene: TRBJ2-3
d_gene: .
CDR3aa: CASLQGTDTQYF
CDR3nt: TGTGCCAGCTTACAGGGCACAGATACGCAGTATTTT

abundance: .
v_gene: TRBV7-2
j_gene: TRBJ2-5
d_gene: .
CDR3aa: CASSLSLQETQYF
CDR3nt: TGTGCCAGCAGCTTATCGTTGCAAGAGACCCAGTACTTC

abundance: .
v_gene: TRBV18
j_gene: TRBJ2-7
d_gene: .
CDR3aa: CASSPNRDEQYF
CDR3nt: TGTGCCAGCTCTCCGAACAGGGACGAGCAGTACTTC

abundance: few
v_gene: TRBV3-1
j_gene: TRBJ2-5
d_gene: TRBD2
CDR3aa: CASSQDRSSGAQYF
CDR3nt: TGTGCCAGCAGCCAAGATCGTTCGAGCGGGGCCCAGTACTTC

abundance: few
v_gene: TRBV7-9
j_gene: TRBJ2-3
d_gene: .
CDR3aa: CASIPPGDTQYF
CDR3nt: TGTGCCAGCATTCCCCCGGGGGATACGCAGTATTTT

abundance: .
v_gene: TRBV6-5
j_gene: TRBJ2-3
d_gene: .
CDR3aa: CVSSYSKGLTDTQYF
CDR3nt: TGTGTCAGCAGTTACTCGAAGGGGCTCACAGATACGCAGTATTTT

abundance: .
v_gene: TRBV19
j_gene: TRBJ1-1
d_gene: .
CDR3aa: CASRPLTNTEAFF
CDR3nt: TGTGCCAGTAGGCCCCTAACGAACACTGAAGCTTTCTTT

abundance: many
v_gene: TRBV5-1
j_gene: TRBJ2-6
d_gene: .
CDR3aa: CASSLFSGANVLTF
CDR3nt: TGCGCCAGCAGCTTGTTCTCTGGGGCCAACGTCCTGACTTTC

abundance: few
v_gene: TRBV20-1
j_gene: TRBJ1-5
d_gene: TRBD1
CDR3aa: CSASEGQLNQPQHF
CDR3nt: TGCAGTGCTAGCGAGGGACAGCTTAATCAGCCCCAGCATTTT

abundance: many
v_gene: TRBV10-3
j_gene: TRBJ2-7
d_gene: TRBD2
CDR3aa: CAIAGLAGRDEQYF
CDR3nt: TGTGCCATCGCCGGACTAGCGGGAAGAGACGAGCAGTACTTC

abundance: .
v_gene: TRBV7-7
j_gene: TRBJ2-1
d_gene: TRBD2
CDR3aa: CASSLEVWREGPYNEQFF
CDR3nt: TGTGCCAGCAGCTTAGAGGTTTGGCGGGAGGGTCCGTACAATGAGCAGTTCTTC

abundance: few
v_gene: TRBV10-3
j_gene: TRBJ2-1
d_gene: .
CDR3aa: CAISEPAGTLSYNEQFF
CDR3nt: TGTGCCATCAGTGAACCCGCCGGGACTCTCTCCTACAATGAGCAGTTCTTC

abundance: .
v_gene: TRBV6-1
j_gene: TRBJ2-7
d_gene: .
CDR3aa: CASSGLRYRDEQYF
CDR3nt: TGTGCCAGCAGTGGGTTGCGCTACAGGGACGAGCAGTACTTC

abundance: .
v_gene: TRBV7-9
j_gene: TRBJ2-1
d_gene: .
CDR3aa: CASSLVRGVYNEQFF
CDR3nt: TGTGCCAGCAGCTTAGTTAGGGGGGTCTACAATGAGCAGTTCTTC

abundance: few
v_gene: TRBV5-1
j_gene: TRBJ1-5
d_gene: .
CDR3aa: CASSPNVQGRDNQPQHF
CDR3nt: TGCGCCAGCAGCCCGAATGTCCAAGGGAGGGACAATCAGCCCCAGCATTTT

abundance: .
v_gene: TRBV5-5
j_gene: TRBJ2-7
d_gene: TRBD2
CDR3aa: CASSILLAGGLYEQYF
CDR3nt: TGTGCCAGCAGCATCCTACTAGCGGGAGGGCTGTACGAGCAGTACTTC

abundance: many
v_gene: TRBV12-3/TRBV12-4
j_gene: TRBJ2-3
d_gene: .
CDR3aa: CASSRDFNTDTQYF
CDR3nt: TGTGCCAGCAGTCGGGACTTTAACACAGATACGCAGTATTTT